The 24 T cell receptor beta chains in this list originate from one sample, sequenced in a study of blood T cell repertoires in COVID-19. Measured with immunoSEQ multiplex PCR; TCRdb has only the in-frame clones, and not every one. There are more than 95,000 clones in the sample; around nine tenths occur only once, and 7.6% lies in the top ten. The sequencing sample was made of peripheral blood. These receptor sequences come from a man aged 50 or older with acute or convalescent COVID-19.

The CDR3 loop reads CASSEGTSGQGYEQYF. The DNA for the CDR3 is TGCGCCAGCAGTGAGGGGACTAGCGGGCAAGGCTACGAGCAGTACTTC. The gene calls are TRBV10-1 and TRBJ2-7, with TRBD2 identical over 12 bases. The length of the CDR3 is 16 residues. From germline, CDR1 is WNHNN and CDR2 SYGVQD (reference sequence). The V and J ends lost 2 bases and 3 bases, in that order; junction bases with no gene match: 5.

The CDR3 DNA is TGTGCCAGCAGCACCGGGACAGGAGGCACAGATACGCAGTATTTT. This sequence encodes CASSTGTGGTDTQYF. This chain uses TRBV5-6 with TRBJ2-3; 8 nucleotides match TRBD1. The CDR3 has 15 residues. V was clipped by 4 bases and J by 1 base; unmatched bases: 5. CDR1 is SGHDT, CDR2 YYEEEE, per germline.

The chain recombines TRBV5-1 with TRBJ2-3, with D possibly being TRBD2 (6 bases). Between the trimmed V and J ends, which lost 2 bases and 1 base, there was a span of 8 bases. This CDR3 has 14 residues. The germline CDR1 and CDR2 sequences are SGHRS and YFSETQ. The CDR3 bases are TGCGCCAGCAGCTTCCAGCGGGGCACAGATACGCAGTATTTT. Its protein product is CASSFQRGTDTQYF.

V gene TRBV5-1 combines with J gene TRBJ1-2; D uncertain. Trimming pared 0 bases from V and 2 bases from J, leaving 11 bases between. The CDR3 has 15 residues. Germline CDR1 reads SGHRS; CDR2 reads YFSETQ. The CDR3 sequence: CASSLAITSNYGYTF. The CDR3 coding sequence is TGCGCCAGCAGCTTGGCGATAACATCGAACTATGGCTACACCTTC.

This chain's CDR3 is CASPLRYF. CDR3 nucleotide sequence: TGTGCCAGCCCTTTGCGCTACTTC. The gene calls are TRBV21-1 and TRBJ2-7; the tabulated D call, TRBD2, remains unverified against the DNA. TRBV21-1 is a known pseudogene. The CDR3 spans 8 residues.

The V call is TRBV9, the J call TRBJ1-2; D possibly corresponds to TRBD1 (5 bases). V lost 5 bases and J lost 6, with 23 bases in between. This CDR3 is built from 16 residues. The germline V gene encodes CDR1 SGDLS and CDR2 YYNGEE. CDR3 DNA: TGTGCCAGCAGAGTGAGTAGCGGACGGGGAGGGGATGGCTACACCTTC. As protein: CASRVSSGRGGDGYTF.

The rearrangement uses TRBV13 and TRBJ2-1; 10 bases match TRBD2. The CDR3 has 17 residues. V dropped 4 bases and J dropped 2; count of bases not matched to a gene: 8. Per the germline V gene, CDR1 is PRHDT and CDR2 is FYEKMQ (reference sequence). CDR3 amino acids: CASSSPLAGATYNEQFF. Written as DNA, the CDR3 is TGTGCCAGCAGCTCCCCTCTAGCGGGAGCCACCTACAATGAGCAGTTCTTC.

In its sample, this clone was seen a few times. This chain joins TRBV11-2 and TRBJ2-7; no clear D gene. The V gene lost 1 base and the J gene lost 1 base, with 20 bases spanning the gap. The germline gives CDR1 SGHAT, CDR2 FQNNGV. CDR3 length equals 18 residues. CDR3 amino acids: CASSLATAATRLSYEQYF. The CDR3 DNA sequence: TGTGCCAGCAGCTTAGCTACAGCCGCTACCAGGTTGTCCTACGAGCAGTACTTC.

This chain links TRBV19 with TRBJ1-3, with a weak D call TRBD1 (5 bases). The CDR3 loop spans 15 amino acids. Germline CDR1 and CDR2: LNHDA and SQIVND (reference sequence). Trimming removed 7 bases from V and 0 bases from J, with 13 bases in between. The CDR3 protein is CASTAGHLSGNTIYF. The CDR3 DNA reads as TGTGCCAGTACCGCGGGGCACCTCTCTGGAAACACCATATATTTT.

This chain uses TRBV19 with TRBJ1-5; perhaps TRBD1 as D (6 bases). Germline CDR1 and CDR2: LNHDA and SQIVND (reference sequence). Trimming removed 1 base from V and 1 base from J, with 14 bases in between. This CDR3 contains 17 residues. CDR3 in amino acids: CASSIAGGAGSNQPQHF. The CDR3 nucleotides read TGTGCCAGTAGTATAGCGGGGGGCGCGGGGAGCAATCAGCCCCAGCATTTT.

J is TRBJ2-7 and V is TRBV11-3; 14 bases line up with TRBD2. This CDR3 has 19 residues. Germline assignment: CDR1 SGHNT and CDR2 YENEEA. J was trimmed by 2 bases and V by 3 bases; bases with no gene match: 12. DNA of the CDR3: TGTGCCAGCAGCTTCCCCGGGACTAGCGGGAGTTTAGACCCCTACGAGCAGTACTTC. As protein: CASSFPGTSGSLDPYEQYF.

This clone has more than one count but fewer than ten. The V gene is TRBV7-9, the J gene TRBJ1-5; D call uncertain. The CDR3 has 12 amino acids. With 2 bases removed from V and 15 bases from J, the gap between germline ends came to 14 bases. Germline CDR1 and CDR2: SEHNR and FQNEAQ (reference sequence). CDR3 sequence (DNA): TGTGCCAGCAGCTTATCGGAGGGCCTATGGCATTTT. This encodes CASSLSEGLWHF. Supplemented by reference TRBV7-9 and TRBJ1-5, the full variable domain reads DTGVSQNPRHKITKRGQNVTFRCDPISEHNRLYWYRQTLGQGPEFLTYFQNEAQLEKSRLLSDRFSAERPKGSFSTLEIQRTEQGDSAMYLCASSLSEGLWHFGDGTRLSIL.

The V gene is TRBV24-1, the J gene TRBJ2-5; 11 bases agree with TRBD1. Germline CDR1 and CDR2: KGHDR and SFDVKD. The CDR3 has 15 residues. Trimming cost V 4 bases and J 5 bases; bases outside gene matches: 5. The CDR3 reads CATSDRTGGWETQYF. The DNA of the CDR3 is TGTGCCACCAGTGACAGGACAGGGGGCTGGGAGACCCAGTACTTC.

This chain joins TRBV4-2 and TRBJ1-2; weak D call: TRBD1 (6 bases). The CDR3 has 16 amino acids. V was trimmed by 0 bases and J by 3 bases, leaving 14 bases between them. Per germline, CDR1 LGHNA and CDR2 YNFKEQ. In nucleotides, the CDR3 is TGTGCCAGCAGCCAAGATCAAACAGGGATGGACTATGGCTACACCTTC. It codes for CASSQDQTGMDYGYTF.

The V gene is TRBV14, the J gene TRBJ1-2; no clear D gene. V lost 1 base to trimming and J lost 4 bases, with 13 bases between them. Germline CDR1 SGHDN, CDR2 FVKESK. This CDR3 spans 15 amino acids. The CDR3 DNA reads as TGTGCCAGCAGCCAAGCGGCCAGGCCCGCCTATGGCTACACCTTC. Translating it yields CASSQAARPAYGYTF.

This clone showed up just once. The rearrangement links TRBV10-2 to TRBJ2-3, with TRBD1 identical over 9 bases. Germline V gene lookup returns CDR1 WSHSY and CDR2 SAAADI. The junction had 9 bases not matched to a gene; V was cut back by 4 bases and J by 1 base. The CDR3 totals 17 residues. CDR3 in amino acids: CASSGRTGDFGTDTQYF. The DNA for the CDR3 is TGCGCCAGCAGTGGGCGGACAGGGGATTTCGGCACAGATACGCAGTATTTT.

DNA for the CDR3: TGTGCCAGCAGCCTCAGCGGGGTTGTGTTCTTC. Amino acid sequence: CASSLSGVVFF. V usage is TRBV14 and J usage is TRBJ2-1, with TRBD2 matching over 7 bases. The CDR3 is 11 residues long. The V and J ends lost 4 bases and 15 bases, in that order; junction bases with no gene match: 6. The V gene's germline CDR1 is SGHDN and CDR2 FVKESK.

The V gene is TRBV7-6, the J gene TRBJ1-6, with D perhaps matching TRBD1 (6 bases). Trimming shortened V by 4 bases and J by 5 bases, and 15 bases separated the two germline ends. This CDR3 is built from 16 residues. The germline gives CDR1 SGHVS, CDR2 FNYEAQ. The DNA for the CDR3 is TGTGCCAGCAGCTCGGCAGGGGCTTGGGATAATTCACCCCTCCACTTT. Protein: CASSSAGAWDNSPLHF.

The J gene is TRBJ1-2, the V gene TRBV9; no clear D gene. V lost 4 bases and J lost 7, with 14 bases in between. CDR1 is SGDLS, CDR2 YYNGEE, per germline. The length of the CDR3 is 13 residues. The CDR3: CASSLTGFFGYTF. The CDR3 DNA reads as TGTGCCAGCAGCTTGACGGGATTCTTTGGCTACACCTTC.

The table lists this clone with a count of one. V and J are TRBV5-1 and TRBJ2-5; possible D gene TRBD1, 6 bases. With 4 bases removed from V and 5 bases from J, the gap between germline ends came to 18 bases. The CDR3 sequence is 15 residues long. The germline V gene encodes CDR1 SGHRS and CDR2 YFSETQ. CDR3 region: CASSTIQQGGETQYF. DNA of the CDR3: TGCGCCAGCAGCACAATTCAACAGGGCGGGGAGACCCAGTACTTC.

The CDR3 nucleotides read TGTGCCACCAGCAGAGATCGTGGAGGACTCTACGAGCAGTACTTC. Translating gives CATSRDRGGLYEQYF. The V and J genes are TRBV15 and TRBJ2-7, with a weak D call TRBD2 (5 bases). Germline V gene data show CDR1 as LNHNV and CDR2 as YYDKDF (reference sequence). The CDR3 length is 15 residues. V was pared by 0 bases and J by 3 bases, with 12 bases between.

The chain couples TRBV9 to TRBJ1-1; TRBD1 might be the D (6 bases). Germline values: CDR1 SGDLS, CDR2 YYNGEE. V lost 3 bases, J lost 4 bases, and 13 bases lay in between. The CDR3 has 14 amino acids. The CDR3 is CASSATGWSTEAFF. The CDR3 DNA follows: TGTGCCAGCAGCGCTACAGGGTGGAGCACTGAAGCTTTCTTT.

This chain links TRBV5-5 with TRBJ2-7, with D hard to call. The CDR3 loop spans 14 amino acids. Germline V gives CDR1 SGHKS, CDR2 YYEKEE (reference sequence). V was pared by 0 bases and J by 0 bases, with 7 bases between. The CDR3 here is CASSLVLVSYEQYF. The CDR3 DNA is TGTGCCAGCAGCTTGGTGTTAGTCTCCTACGAGCAGTACTTC.

The J gene is TRBJ1-6, the V gene TRBV18; no clear D gene. This CDR3 is 13 amino acids long. Trimming pared 2 bases from V and 8 bases from J, leaving 7 bases between. Germline loops: CDR1 KGHSH, CDR2 LQKENI. The CDR3 DNA follows: TGTGCCAGCTCACCAGGGAGAGATTCACCCCTCCACTTT. Translated, it gives CASSPGRDSPLHF.